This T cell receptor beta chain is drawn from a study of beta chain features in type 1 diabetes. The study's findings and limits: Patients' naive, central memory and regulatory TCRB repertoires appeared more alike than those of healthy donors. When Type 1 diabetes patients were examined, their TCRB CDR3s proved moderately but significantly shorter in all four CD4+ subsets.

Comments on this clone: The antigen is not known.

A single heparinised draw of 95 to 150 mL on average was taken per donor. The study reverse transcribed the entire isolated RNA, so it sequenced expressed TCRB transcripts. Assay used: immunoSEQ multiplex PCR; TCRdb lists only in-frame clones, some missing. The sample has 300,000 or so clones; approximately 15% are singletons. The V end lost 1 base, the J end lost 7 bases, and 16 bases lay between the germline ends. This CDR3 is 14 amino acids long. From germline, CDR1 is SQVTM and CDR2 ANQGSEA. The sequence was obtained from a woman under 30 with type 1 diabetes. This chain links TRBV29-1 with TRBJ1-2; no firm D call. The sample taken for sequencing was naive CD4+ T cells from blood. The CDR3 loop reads CSVEGSVGIAGYTF. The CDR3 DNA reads TGCAGCGTTGAAGGTTCAGTCGGGATAGCTGGCTACACCTTC.